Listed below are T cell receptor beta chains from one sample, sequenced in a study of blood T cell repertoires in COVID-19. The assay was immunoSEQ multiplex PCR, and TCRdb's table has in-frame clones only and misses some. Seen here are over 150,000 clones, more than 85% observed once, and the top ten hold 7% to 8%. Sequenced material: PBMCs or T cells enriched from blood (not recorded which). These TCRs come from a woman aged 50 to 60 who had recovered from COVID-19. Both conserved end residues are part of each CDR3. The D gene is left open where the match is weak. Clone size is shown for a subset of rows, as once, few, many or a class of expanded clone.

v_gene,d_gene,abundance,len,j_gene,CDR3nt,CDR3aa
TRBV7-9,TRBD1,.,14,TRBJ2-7,TGTGCCAGCAGCGCCGTGACAGGGGTAGACGAGCAGTACTTC,CASSAVTGVDEQYF
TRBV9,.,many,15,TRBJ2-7,TGTGCCAGCAGCGTAGAGCCAGCGGAGTATTACGAGCAGTACTTC,CASSVEPAEYYEQYF
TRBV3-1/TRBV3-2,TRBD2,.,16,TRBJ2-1,TGTGCCAGCAGCCAAATTAGCGGGAGGGACTACAATGAGCAGTTCTTC,CASSQISGRDYNEQFF
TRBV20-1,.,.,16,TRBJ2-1,TGCAGTGCTAGTAACGGGTGGCGACAGAAGGATATTGAGCAGTTCTTC,CSASNGWRQKDIEQFF
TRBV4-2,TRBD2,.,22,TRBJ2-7,TGTGCCAGCAGCCCCGCCCCGGGACTAGCGGGAGGGCCGAAGAAGAAGGGTTACGAGCAGTACTTC,CASSPAPGLAGGPKKKGYEQYF
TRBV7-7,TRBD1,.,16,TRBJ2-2,TGTGCTAGCAGCTTAGCCCCGGGACAGGGCACCGGGGAGCTGTTTTTT,CASSLAPGQGTGELFF
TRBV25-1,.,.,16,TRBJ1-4,TGTGCCAGCAGTGAGGTGGGGCAGGGACTTAATGAAAAACTGTTTTTT,CASSEVGQGLNEKLFF
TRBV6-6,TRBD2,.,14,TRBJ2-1,TGTGCCAGCCAAACCGGGACTAGCGGGAGTGAGCAGTTCTTC,CASQTGTSGSEQFF
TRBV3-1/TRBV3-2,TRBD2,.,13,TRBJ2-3,TGTGCCACCGGGACTAGCGGGAAAGATACGCAGTATTTT,CATGTSGKDTQYF
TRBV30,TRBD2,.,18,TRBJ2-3,TGTGCCTGGAGTACCCGATACTGGACTAGCGCGAGCACAGATACGCAGTATTTT,CAWSTRYWTSASTDTQYF
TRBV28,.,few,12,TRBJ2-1,TGTGCCAGCCAGGGGGGTTACAATGAGCAGTTCTTC,CASQGGYNEQFF
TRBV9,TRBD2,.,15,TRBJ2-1,TGTGCCAGCAGCGTAGGGGGTAGCGGGTACAATGAGCAGTTCTTC,CASSVGGSGYNEQFF
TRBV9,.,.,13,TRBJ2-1,TGTGCCAGCAGCATTGGACAGTACAATGAGCAGTTCTTC,CASSIGQYNEQFF
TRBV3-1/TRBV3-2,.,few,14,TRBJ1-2,TGTGCCAGCAGCCAAGGATACACTAACTATGGCTACACCTTC,CASSQGYTNYGYTF
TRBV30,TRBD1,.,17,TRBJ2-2,TGTGCCTGGGGAGACCTACAGGGGTGGGGTTTGGCCGGGGAGCTGTTTTTT,CAWGDLQGWGLAGELFF
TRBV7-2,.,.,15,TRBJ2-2,TGTGCCAGCAGCTTAGGAGGAGCGAACACCGGGGAGCTGTTTTTT,CASSLGGANTGELFF
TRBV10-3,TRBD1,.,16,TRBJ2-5,TGTGCCATCAGTGAGCCGAGGGGACAGATGGGAGAGACCCAGTACTTC,CAISEPRGQMGETQYF
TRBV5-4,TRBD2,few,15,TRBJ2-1,TGTGCCAGCAGCTTGTTTGGACTAGATTCCAATGAGCAGTTCTTC,CASSLFGLDSNEQFF
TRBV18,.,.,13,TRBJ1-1,TGTGCCAGCTCTTCAGGGTGGGTCACTGAAGCTTTCTTT,CASSSGWVTEAFF
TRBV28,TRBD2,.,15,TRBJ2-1,TGTGCCAGCATCCCGACCCGGGGGGGCCGGGGCGAGCAGTTCTTC,CASIPTRGGRGEQFF
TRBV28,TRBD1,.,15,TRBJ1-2,TGTGCCAGCAGTTTTTCGGTCGTGTCCGACAGGGCCTACACCTTC,CASSFSVVSDRAYTF
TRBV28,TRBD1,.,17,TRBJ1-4,TGTGCCAGCAGTACCCCGGGACAGGGAAAGGCTAATGAAAAACTGTTTTTT,CASSTPGQGKANEKLFF
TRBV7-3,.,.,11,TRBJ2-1,TGTGCCAGCAGCTACTTCGTTGAGCAGTTCTTC,CASSYFVEQFF
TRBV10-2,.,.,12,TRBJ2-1,TGCGCCAGTACATTGTCGTACAATGAGCAGTTCTTC,CASTLSYNEQFF
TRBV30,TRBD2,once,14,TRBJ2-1,TGTGCCTGCCATGGGACTAGCGGGCTTAATGAGCAGTTCTTC,CACHGTSGLNEQFF
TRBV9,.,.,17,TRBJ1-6,TGTGCCAGCAGCGTAGAGCGTGGGGGGGGAGCAAATTCACCCCTCCACTTT,CASSVERGGGANSPLHF
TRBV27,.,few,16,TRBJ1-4,TGTGCCAGCAGGCCCAGGGAAGGTTGGGCTAATGAAAAACTGTTTTTT,CASRPREGWANEKLFF
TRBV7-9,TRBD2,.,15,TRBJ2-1,TGTGCCAGCAGCACCCAAGCGGGAGATGGTAATGAGCAGTTCTTC,CASSTQAGDGNEQFF
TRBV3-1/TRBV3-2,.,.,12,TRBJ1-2,TGTGCCAGCAGCCGGACGGGAGGAGGCTACACCTTC,CASSRTGGGYTF
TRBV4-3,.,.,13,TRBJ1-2,TGCGCCAGCAGCCAAGATAGATGGTATGGCTACACCTTC,CASSQDRWYGYTF
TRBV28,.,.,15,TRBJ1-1,TGTGCCAGCAGACCACAGGGTCTTCCAAACACTGAAGCTTTCTTT,CASRPQGLPNTEAFF
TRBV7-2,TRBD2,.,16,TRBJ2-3,TGTGCCAGCAGCTTAGCGTTAGCGGGAGCGGGAGATACGCAGTATTTT,CASSLALAGAGDTQYF
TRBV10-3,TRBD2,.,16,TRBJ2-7,TGTGCCATCAGTGAATTAGCGGGAAGTTCGGGGAGGGAGCAGTACTTC,CAISELAGSSGREQYF
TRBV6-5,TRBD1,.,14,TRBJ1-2,TGTGCCAGCAGCAGTACAGGGGGCGTCTATGGCTACACCTTC,CASSSTGGVYGYTF
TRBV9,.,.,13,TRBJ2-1,TGTGCCAGCAGCGTAAATAGCGCGAATGAGCAGTTCTTC,CASSVNSANEQFF
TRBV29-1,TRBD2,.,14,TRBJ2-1,TGCAGCGTTGAAGAAGCGGGAGAGGGCTATGAGCAGTTCTTC,CSVEEAGEGYEQFF
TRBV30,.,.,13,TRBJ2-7,TGTGCCTGGAGTGAAGGGACAAGCCGGGAGCAGTACTTC,CAWSEGTSREQYF
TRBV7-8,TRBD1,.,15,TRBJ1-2,TGTGCCAGCAGCCGGCGGACAGGGGACAAATATGGCTACACCTTC,CASSRRTGDKYGYTF
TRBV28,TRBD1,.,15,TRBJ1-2,TGTGCCAGCAGTTCCCCCGGGACAGGGAACTATGGCTACACCTTC,CASSSPGTGNYGYTF
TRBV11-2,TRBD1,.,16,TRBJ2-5,TGTGCCAGCAGCCCTCGGACAGGGGGCGACGGGGAGACCCAGTACTTC,CASSPRTGGDGETQYF
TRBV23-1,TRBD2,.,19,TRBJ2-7,TGCGCCAGCAGTCAATCGCCTAAACCCCTAGCGGGAGGTACTGGCGAGCAGTACTTC,CASSQSPKPLAGGTGEQYF
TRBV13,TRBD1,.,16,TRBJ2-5,TGTGCCAGCAGCCCGTGGACAGGGGGCAGGGGGGAGACCCAGTACTTC,CASSPWTGGRGETQYF
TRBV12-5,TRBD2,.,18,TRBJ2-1,TGTGCTAGTGGTTTGGGACTAGCGGGAGGGCCAGGCTACAATGAGCAGTTCTTC,CASGLGLAGGPGYNEQFF
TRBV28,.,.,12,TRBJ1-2,TGTGCCAGCAGTTTTACAGGGCTCGGCTACACCTTC,CASSFTGLGYTF
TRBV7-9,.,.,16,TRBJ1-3,TGTGCCAGCAGCTATCCCGGGTCTCCCAATGGAAACACCATATATTTT,CASSYPGSPNGNTIYF
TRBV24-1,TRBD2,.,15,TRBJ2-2,TGTGCCACCAGTGATCAAGCGGGAGGGCCCAGGGAGCTGTTTTTT,CATSDQAGGPRELFF
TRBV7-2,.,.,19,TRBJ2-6,TGTGCCAGCAGCTTAGCGGGGCTTTGGAACAGCTCTGGGGCCAACGTCCTGACTTTC,CASSLAGLWNSSGANVLTF
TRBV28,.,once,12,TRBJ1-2,TGTGCCAGCAGGGTAGGAGTACAAGGCTACACCTTC,CASRVGVQGYTF
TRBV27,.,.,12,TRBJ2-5,TGTGCCAGCGGCAGGTTACAAGAGACCCAGTACTTC,CASGRLQETQYF
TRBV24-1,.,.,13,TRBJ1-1,TGTGCCACCAGTGATAGGGGTAACACTGAAGCTTTCTTT,CATSDRGNTEAFF
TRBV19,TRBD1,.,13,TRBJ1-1,TGTGCCAGTAGAAGGGACAGGGACACTGAAGCTTTCTTT,CASRRDRDTEAFF